Reported below is one TCR beta chain. Original handling: Amplification with reference gene primers provided the estimates of nucleated cell counts. Sequencing used immunoSEQ multiplex PCR; TCRdb keeps in-frame clones, though not all of them. The DNA was the basis for D and trimming; V, J and clone size are from that table. Found here are roughly 50,000 clones, around 91% of them singletons; the top ten hold 13% to 15%. These data come from a study of blood T cell repertoires in COVID-19. Study summary: The United States, Italy and Spain were the sources of the acute and convalescent COVID-19 samples. Sources were T cells, B-cell-depleted T cells, or PBMCs; the material itself was cDNA or gDNA.

With 4 bases removed from V and 4 bases from J, the gap between germline ends came to 18 bases. Germline V CDR1 and CDR2: SGHKS, YYEKEE (reference sequence). The CDR3 sequence is 17 residues long. The clonotype comes from an older woman with active COVID-19. What was sequenced was peripheral blood. The rearrangement links TRBV5-5 to TRBJ2-6; TRBD1 might be the D (6 bases). In nucleotides, the CDR3 is TGTGCCAGCAGCCCTCGAACAGGGACGGACGGGGCCAACGTCCTGACTTTC. Translation: CASSPRTGTDGANVLTF. The full variable domain, with the rest looked up from reference TRBV5-5 and TRBJ2-6, is DAGVTQSPTHLIKTRGQQVTLRCSPISGHKSVSWYQQVLGQGPQFIFQYYEKEERGRGNFPDRFSARQFPNYSSELNVNALLLGDSALYLCASSPRTGTDGANVLTFGAGSRLTVL.